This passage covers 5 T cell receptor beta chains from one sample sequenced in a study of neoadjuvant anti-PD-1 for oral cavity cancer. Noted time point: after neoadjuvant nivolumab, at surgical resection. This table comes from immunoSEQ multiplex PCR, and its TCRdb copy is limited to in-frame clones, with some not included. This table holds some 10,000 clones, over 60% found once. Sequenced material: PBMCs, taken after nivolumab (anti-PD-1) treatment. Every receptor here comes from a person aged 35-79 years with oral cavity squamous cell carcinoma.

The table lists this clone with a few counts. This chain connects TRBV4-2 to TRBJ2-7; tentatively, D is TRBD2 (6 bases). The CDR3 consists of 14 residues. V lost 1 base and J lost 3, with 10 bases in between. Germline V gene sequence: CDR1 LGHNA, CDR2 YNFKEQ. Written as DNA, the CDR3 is TGTGCCAGCAGCCAAGTCGGGGGATACTACGAGCAGTACTTC. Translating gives CASSQVGGYYEQYF.

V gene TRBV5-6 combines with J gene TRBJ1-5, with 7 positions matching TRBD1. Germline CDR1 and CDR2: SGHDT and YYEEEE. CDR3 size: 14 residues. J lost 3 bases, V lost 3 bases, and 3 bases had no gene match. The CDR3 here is CASSWTGDNQPQHF. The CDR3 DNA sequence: TGTGCCAGCAGCTGGACAGGCGACAATCAGCCCCAGCATTTT.

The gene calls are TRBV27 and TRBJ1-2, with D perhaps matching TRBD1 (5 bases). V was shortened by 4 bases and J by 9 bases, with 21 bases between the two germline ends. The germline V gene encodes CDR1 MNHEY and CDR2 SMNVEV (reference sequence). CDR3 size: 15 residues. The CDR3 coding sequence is TGTGCCAGCAGTTCTACCCGGGCCTCCTCAGGGAGCTACACCTTC. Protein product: CASSSTRASSGSYTF.

As DNA, the CDR3 is TGTGCCAGCAGCTGGGGACAGGTCCAAGAGACCCAGTACTTC. It encodes CASSWGQVQETQYF. This chain connects TRBV5-8 to TRBJ2-5, with 8 bases matching TRBD1. The germline V gene encodes CDR1 SGHTS and CDR2 YDEGEE. The CDR3 sequence is 14 residues long. J was trimmed by 1 base and V by 3 bases; bases with no gene match: 2.

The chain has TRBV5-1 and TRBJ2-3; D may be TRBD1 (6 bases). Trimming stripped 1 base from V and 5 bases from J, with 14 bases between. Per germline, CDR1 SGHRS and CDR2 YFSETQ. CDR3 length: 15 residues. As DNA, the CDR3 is TGCGCCAGCAGCTTGAGGGGGACCCAAGGAGATACGCAGTATTTT. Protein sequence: CASSLRGTQGDTQYF.